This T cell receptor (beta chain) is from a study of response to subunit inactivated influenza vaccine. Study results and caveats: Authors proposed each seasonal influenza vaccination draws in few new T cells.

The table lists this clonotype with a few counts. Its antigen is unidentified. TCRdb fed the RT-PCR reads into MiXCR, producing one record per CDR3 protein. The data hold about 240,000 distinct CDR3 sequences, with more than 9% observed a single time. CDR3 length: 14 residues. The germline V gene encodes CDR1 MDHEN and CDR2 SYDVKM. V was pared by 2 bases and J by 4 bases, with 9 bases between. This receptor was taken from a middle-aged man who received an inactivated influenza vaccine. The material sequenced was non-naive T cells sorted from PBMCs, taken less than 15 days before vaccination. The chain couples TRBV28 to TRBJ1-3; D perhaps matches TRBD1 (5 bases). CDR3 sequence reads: CASSLDRAGNTIYF. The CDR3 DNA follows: TGTGCCAGCAGTTTAGACAGAGCAGGAAACACCATATATTTT.